This TCR beta chain was retrieved from a study of patients and donors after allogeneic stem cell transplantation. This clonotype was detected ten times or more. Trimming cost V 0 bases and J 5 bases, with 3 bases left between them. The CDR3 covers 11 residues. CDR1 is SGHRS, CDR2 YFSETQ, per germline. In TCRdb, the RT-PCR reads were re-called with MiXCR into one record per CDR3 protein. Of about a million distinct CDR3 sequences listed, approximately 18% are singletons. This TCR derives from a human donor who was either an allogeneic HSCT recipient or a stem cell or donor lymphocyte infusion donor (not recorded which). It is not recorded whose cells these are; they may come from a transplant donor. The V call is TRBV5-1, the J call TRBJ2-7; D gene ambiguous. Sequencing was performed on blood, either unsorted or a sorted T cell fraction (not recorded which). The CDR3 region is CASSLDHEQYF. CDR3 nucleotide sequence: TGCGCCAGCAGCTTGGATCACGAGCAGTACTTC.